This T cell receptor beta chain was retrieved from a study of cytomegalovirus exposure and HLA in healthy donors (dated by TCRdb to the late 2010s). With regard to the full study: In an earlier analysis of 587 of the donors, around 300 Gb of sequence data and some 100 million unique TCR beta sequences from some 170 million T cells were reported. Roughly 320 gigabases of sequencing data and around 80 million unique TCR sequences made up an early release that covered approximately 700 HLA-typed donors. Among the approximately 400 genotyped donors, about 85% belonged to the genetic ancestry cluster associated with self-reported Caucasian donors. The study was designed to test whether signatures of past pathogen exposure could be identified by cataloging public T cell receptors. The T cell repertoires of about 700 subjects were profiled by immunosequencing and related to cytomegalovirus serostatus. A separate validation cohort of roughly 130 different subjects was used in addition to the approximately 700-subject first cohort. To predict cytomegalovirus infection status, the study brought together high-throughput TCR immunosequencing, statistical association of individual TCRs with disease status, and machine learning. To study patterns of TCR occurrence, a later analysis re-analyzed previously published TCR beta repertoires from 650 to 750 donors and added high-resolution HLA genotyping. Rather than using new phenotypic data, the later analysis identified candidate immune exposures from TCR beta sequences and from how often those sequences occurred across donors. In an earlier analysis of several hundred of the donors, high-throughput TCR beta sequencing was used to judge whether each TCR beta V gene segment behaved as functional or pseudogenic. Donor age, sex, ethnicity and CMV serostatus were compiled together with the repertoire data. A later genetic analysis took genome-wide SNP genotypes for about 55% of the 666 donors and used that subset as a discovery cohort. All discovery cohort repertoires had been generated using a single sequencing platform. Class I and class II HLA loci were covered by the typing at four-digit resolution. Typing coverage differed by locus: A, B, C, DRB1 and DQB1 were typed in roughly 629-630 donors, DQA1 in 500 to 550, DPA1 in some 570, and DPB1 in 472. About five DR-DQ haplotypes were handled as single units for association and clustering, since linkage in the cohort was strong. Across under 500 genotyped donors of the cohort, an average of about 240,000 unique TCR beta nucleotide sequences per donor were sequenced, and roughly a sixth of those sequences were non-productive. Paper-wide results and their limitations: According to the authors, the approach could potentially be generalized to other disease states and immunological phenotypes. When HLA alleles, especially DR and DQ, strongly co-occurred, TCR associations were difficult to assign to individual alleles. A further reported finding was that TCR beta sequences accurately predicted the HLA-A and HLA-B alleles for most subjects in the first cohort. At a false discovery rate of 0.05, a later analysis linked approximately 18,000 TCR beta sequences to specific HLA alleles. The sequencing pipeline was judged likely to have produced a cluster of highly shared sequence variants as a technical artifact. The only immune exposure information available for the cohort was CMV serostatus. Compared with equally common non-associated chains, HLA-associated TCR beta chains in a later analysis were more clonally expanded and had lower generation probabilities. Correlated functional status among segregating V segments might be attributable to linkage disequilibrium, but an unknown experimental factor could not be ruled out. In a later genetic analysis, fewer N-insertions in productive TCRs were reported among donors in an Asian-associated ancestry cluster than the roughly 700-donor mean. A few of the identified cytomegalovirus-associated TCR beta chains were confirmed in vitro to be specific for cytomegalovirus antigens. Because HLA typing was unavailable for some donors at each locus, only the typed subset was used in association tests. Approximately 16 rarely observed V segments, including chromosome 9 orphons, were excluded from the earlier analysis of 550 to 700 of the donors because counts were too low. According to a later analysis, most CMV-associated TCR beta chains appeared to be HLA-restricted, and the HLA associations seemed to be driven largely by CMV exposure. In this cohort, only TCR beta chains were sequenced, and detectable features were limited by the absence of alpha or paired-chain data. An association between a missense DCLRE1C variant and V-gene and J-gene trimming of TCR beta chains was found in a later genetic analysis and replicated in an independent cohort. A later analysis found that TCR association rates varied across HLA loci, with DRB1 alleles showing the most associated TCRs and HLA-C alleles the fewest. The presence/absence analyses assumed that sequencing depth was roughly uniform across donors, and that assumption may not be true. Most TCR sequences were seen in very few donors, while some public TCRs were found in many individuals. An earlier analysis of around 500 of the donors showed that most TCR beta V segments appeared in productive rearrangements either about 87% or about 30% of the time, which broadly matched IMGT annotations. The 87-base-pair reads could not distinguish some IMGT-functional V segments, including TRBV6-2 and TRBV6-3, so those segments were excluded. The study listed 164 TCR beta chains as associated with cytomegalovirus. A later analysis reported that several top co-occurrence clusters appeared linked to parvovirus B19, influenza, CMV and Epstein-Barr virus. The classifier was reported to diagnose cytomegalovirus status with high specificity and sensitivity in both the original and validation cohorts.

The CDR3 holds 17 amino acids from the cysteine to the phenylalanine. The kept DNA is CDR3 alone, 51 bases in frame from the first base. The germline V end is reduced by 5 bases and the J end by 3 bases; junction bases left unmatched: 7. Via the germline V gene (reference sequence), CDR1 is SEHNR and CDR2 FQNEAQ. The cohort consisted of hundreds of healthy bone marrow donors. At the time of sampling, every cohort member was nominally healthy, though immune exposures that went unrecorded were likely present. The donor tested CMV seronegative and was one of the 352 seronegative cohort members. A peripheral blood sample was provided by each donor, and peripheral blood mononuclear cells were used for TCR beta sequencing. The Qiagen DNeasy Blood Extraction Kit was used to extract genomic DNA from the blood cell samples. Concerning this clone: The specificity of this receptor is unknown. Base qualities are not provided; no much larger clone lies one nucleotide away.

Libraries were constructed by the immunoSEQ multiplex PCR assay. For the multiplex PCR, a mixture combining 60 forward primers for TCR Vbeta segments and 13 reverse primers for TCR Jbeta segments was used. Amplification of the CDR3 region of rearranged TCR beta genes was performed with a multiplex PCR assay on genomic DNA. Amplified TCR beta libraries were sequenced as 87-base-pair reads on the Illumina HiSeq System. The paper's processing steps were these. A later analysis tallied tens of millions of unique TCR beta chains across the 666 repertoires, and about 10 million of those chains were shared by two or more donors. Raw reads were error-corrected and collapsed into unique sequences with a nearest-neighbor algorithm that merged closely related sequences to remove PCR and sequencing errors. CDR3 sequences were aligned to IMGT reference sequences to assign V, D and J gene segments. Each retained sequence needed at least a six-nucleotide match to both a V gene segment and a J gene segment. Rearrangements were called productive when the CDR3 lacked stop codons and stayed in frame with V and J; all others were non-productive. CDR3 was defined by IMGT convention, running from the second conserved V-encoded cysteine to the conserved J-encoded phenylalanine. In an earlier analysis of 550 to 650 of the donors, sequences lacking an unambiguous match to a single V gene segment were excluded. In an earlier analysis of approximately 590 of the donors, V segments were called functional above 56.7% productive rearrangements and were called segregating when the between-donor standard deviation exceeded 5%. A statistical classification framework was built to diagnose cytomegalovirus status from the catalog of TCR beta chain sequences. V and J gene assignment, in a later analysis, came from comparing TCR nucleotide sequences with IMGT/GENE-DB human TR gene sequences. A later analysis assigned CDR3 sequences and most-parsimonious VDJ recombination scenarios with the TCRdist pipeline. A later analysis defined each TCR beta chain by its CDR3 amino acid sequence plus V-gene family, and excluded reads lacking a unique V-gene family. In a later analysis, fewer than 600 highly shared, low-generation-probability nucleotide sequences were removed to address suspected cross-contamination and a sequencing artifact. For each public chain, a later analysis derived a clonal expansion index from normalized ranks of inferred template counts within each repertoire. Generation probabilities in a later analysis came from a VDJ recombination model fitted to out-of-frame rearrangements, and those results were checked against IGoR. A later analysis scored TCR-TCR, TCR-HLA and TCR-CMV co-occurrence with hypergeometric tests, applying a repertoire-size bias correction to TCR pairs. False discovery rates were estimated in a later analysis by permuting HLA or CMV assignments 20 times. In a later analysis, co-occurring TCRs were grouped using DBSCAN, with TCRdist sequence similarity added in when clustering inside HLA-allele-positive subsets. For co-occurrence clustering, repertoires with fewer than 30,000 or more than 120,000 public chains were excluded, along with a handful of repertoires with anomalous nucleotide sharing. This immuneACCESS table, as held by TCRdb, lists in-frame sequences with V and J called but not all clones. Of the missing ones, under half trace to an unresolved V gene in checked studies; the others have no known cause. The DNA was the basis for D and trimming; V, J and clone size are from that table. This sample gives 200,000 or so clones in total; about 85% of them show up just once. Approximately 3.9% of the sample is in the top ten clones.

The sequenced sample was PBMCs. The rearranged chain carries TRBV7-9 and TRBJ2-6, with 10 bases matching TRBD1. This clonotype was sampled from a middle-aged man in good health and CMV-seronegative. The DNA sequence reads TGTGCCAGCAGCACCCGGGACAGGGGAATTGGGGCCAACGTCCTGACTTTC. The resulting protein is CASSTRDRGIGANVLTF.